The entry below gives a single T cell receptor (beta chain) sequence along with its context. Per the original data handling: Estimation of nucleated cell counts relied on the amplification of reference gene primers. Repertoires were generated with immunoSEQ multiplex PCR, while TCRdb's copy carries only in-frame clones and drops some. V and J calls and clone size are those listed in that table; D and trimming were worked out from the DNA. Of just over 650,000 clones in the sample, around 90% are singletons; the top ten hold roughly 0.25%. These data belong to a study of blood T cell repertoires in COVID-19. Study-level background: The origin of the acute and convalescent COVID-19 samples was the United States, Italy and Spain. In each case, the material was cDNA or gDNA derived from T cells, B-cell-depleted T cells, or PBMCs.

There are 17 residues in the CDR3. The J segment lost 4 bases and the V segment lost 2 bases, leaving 10 bases of the junction unmatched. Germline CDR1 and CDR2: MNHEY and SVGEGT. The clonotype was recovered from a woman aged 18-30 years with acute or convalescent COVID-19. Specimen: peripheral blood. The V gene is TRBV6-2 or TRBV6-3, the J gene TRBJ2-1, with 8 bases identical to TRBD1. DNA for the CDR3: TGTGCCAGCAGTTACCTAGTAACAGGGGGTTCGTACAATGAGCAGTTCTTC. Amino acid sequence: CASSYLVTGGSYNEQFF.